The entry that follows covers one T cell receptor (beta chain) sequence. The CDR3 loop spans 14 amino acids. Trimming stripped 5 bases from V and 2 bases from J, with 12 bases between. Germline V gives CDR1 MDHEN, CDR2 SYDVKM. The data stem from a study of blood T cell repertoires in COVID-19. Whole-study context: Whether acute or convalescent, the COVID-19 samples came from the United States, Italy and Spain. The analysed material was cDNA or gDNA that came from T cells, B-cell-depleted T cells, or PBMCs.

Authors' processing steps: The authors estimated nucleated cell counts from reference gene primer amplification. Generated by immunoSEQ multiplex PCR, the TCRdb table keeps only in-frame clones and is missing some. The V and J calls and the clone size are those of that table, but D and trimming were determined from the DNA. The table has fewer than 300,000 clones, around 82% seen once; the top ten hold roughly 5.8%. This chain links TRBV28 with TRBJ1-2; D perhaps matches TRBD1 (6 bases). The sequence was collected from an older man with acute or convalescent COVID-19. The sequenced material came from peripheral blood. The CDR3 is CASSTPGTNYGYTF. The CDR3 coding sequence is TGTGCCAGCAGTACCCCCGGGACAAACTATGGCTACACCTTC.